Listed below are T cell receptor beta chains from one sample, sequenced in a study of Tregs in tolerant kidney transplant recipients. Profiled with immunoSEQ multiplex PCR; TCRdb holds only in-frame clones, not every one. The table shows about 87,000 clones, with more than 85% occurring only once. The material was CD4+ T cells from blood, obtained before the transplant. The receptors were gathered from a human donor who received a combined kidney and bone marrow transplant. Both conserved end residues are trimmed from each CDR3.

J gene	V gene	CDR3 protein
TRBJ1-2	TRBV7-2	ASSPAGRANYGYT
TRBJ2-6	TRBV2	ASSEGALGANVLT
TRBJ1-5	TRBV5-1	ASSYTGGRGQPQH
TRBJ2-3	TRBV29-1	SVEPLLSSTDTQY
TRBJ2-7	TRBV4-2	ASSQGQRYEQY
TRBJ2-7	TRBV13	ASSPRTPADEQY
TRBJ2-1	TRBV27	ARLAVHNEQF
TRBJ1-5	TRBV5-6	ASSPFRGQPQH
TRBJ2-3	TRBV2	ASNRVRSTDTQY
TRBJ1-6	TRBV6-6	ASSSEYRSASPLH
TRBJ2-1	TRBV27	ASRLGGQF
TRBJ2-6	TRBV19	ASSPRDRASSGANVLT
TRBJ2-7	TRBV2	ASSEAGRGFSYEQY
TRBJ1-1	TRBV5-1	ASSNSNTEAF
TRBJ1-5	TRBV5-1	ASSVGAGDFGNQPQH
TRBJ2-7	TRBV28	ASSLSVTYEQY